A selection of T cell receptor beta chains follows, all from one sample in a study of breast tumors, draining lymph nodes, adjacent tissues. TCRdb redid the calling of the multiplex PCR reads with MiXCR, one entry per CDR3 protein. The data hold some 66,000 distinct CDR3 sequences, with less than 60% observed a single time. Sequencing used breast tumor tissue. Receptors originate from a female donor with breast cancer. Some clones in this sample may be carry-over from other donors' samples. Both conserved end residues are part of each CDR3. Each record gives: clone size, V gene, D gene, J gene, CDR3 DNA, CDR3 protein. The D gene is left open where the match is weak. Size values are once, few and many counts, or a class for expanded clones, and some rows have none.

NA,TRBV6-4,TRBD2,TRBJ2-5,TGTGCCAGCAGTGACCCATTAGCGGGGGAGAAACAAGAGACCCAGTACTTC,CASSDPLAGEKQETQYF
few,TRBV2,NA,TRBJ2-7,TGTGCCAGCAGTGCATGGATCTTCTACGAGCAGTACTTC,CASSAWIFYEQYF
once,TRBV11-2,TRBD2,TRBJ2-1,TGTGCCAGCAGCTTGGGGACTAGCTGGGGGAATGAGCAGTTCTTC,CASSLGTSWGNEQFF
once,TRBV11-2,NA,TRBJ2-1,TGTGCCAGCAGCTCCCAGTGGTACGGCTCGGGCTTCTCCTACAATGAGCAGTTCTTC,CASSSQWYGSGFSYNEQFF
NA,TRBV2,TRBD2,TRBJ2-3,TGTGCCAGCAGTAGAAGACTAGCGGGCACAGATACGCAGTATTTT,CASSRRLAGTDTQYF
NA,TRBV18,TRBD2,TRBJ2-5,TGTGCCAGCTCACCCTCGGCGGGGGAGGCCCAGTACTTC,CASSPSAGEAQYF
NA,TRBV7-2,NA,TRBJ1-6,TGTGCCAGCAGCTTAATTCCCATCAGCTCCTATAATTCACCCCTCCACTTT,CASSLIPISSYNSPLHF
NA,TRBV20-1,NA,TRBJ1-6,TGCAGTGCTAGAGATCGTGGCCGAATAATCAATTCACCCCTCCACTTT,CSARDRGRIINSPLHF
NA,TRBV2,NA,TRBJ2-5,TGTGCCAGCAGTGCCCTTGGGACCCAGTACTTC,CASSALGTQYF
NA,TRBV9,NA,TRBJ1-6,TGTGCCAGCAGTGCGCAGAGTTCCTCTGTGGGGAATTCACCCCTCCACTTT,CASSAQSSSVGNSPLHF
NA,TRBV20-1,TRBD1,TRBJ1-4,TGCAGTGCTAGCGGGTACGGGACAGGTGAAAAACTGTTTTTT,CSASGYGTGEKLFF
many,TRBV6-5,TRBD2,TRBJ2-5,TGTGCCACCAAAGGACTAGCGGGAGAAGAGACCCAGTACTTC,CATKGLAGEETQYF
NA,TRBV14,NA,TRBJ2-1,TGTGCCAGCGGACCTCTCTCTTCCAATGAGCAGTTCTTC,CASGPLSSNEQFF
NA,TRBV11-1,NA,TRBJ2-3,TGTGCCAGCAGTGCTAAAGGGGGGGGGCGCGGCACAGATACGCAGTATTTT,CASSAKGGGRGTDTQYF
NA,TRBV20-1,TRBD2,TRBJ2-1,TGCAGTGCTCCCGGGACTAGCGGGGGCCGTAATGAGCAGTTCTTC,CSAPGTSGGRNEQFF
many,TRBV30,NA,TRBJ1-5,TGTGCCTGGAGCCCTCAAGGGGATCAGCCCCAGCATTTT,CAWSPQGDQPQHF
NA,TRBV7-9,NA,TRBJ2-3,TGTGCCAGCAGCTTAACGGGGGTGGTCACAGATACGCAGTATTTT,CASSLTGVVTDTQYF
NA,TRBV7-9,TRBD1,TRBJ1-5,TGTGCCAGCAGCTTAGGAGGAACAGGGGATTATGTTCAGCCCCAGCATTTT,CASSLGGTGDYVQPQHF
NA,TRBV30,NA,TRBJ1-1,TGTGCCTGGAGCCGGGGGGGTGGGGTTATGAACACTGAAGCTTTCTTT,CAWSRGGGVMNTEAFF
medium-sized,TRBV20-1,TRBD1,TRBJ1-6,TGCAGTGCTCATAGACAGGGGGTTTATAATTCACCCCTCCACTTT,CSAHRQGVYNSPLHF
many,TRBV28,NA,TRBJ2-3,TGTGCCAGCAGAACCCCCTCAAGGAGCACAGATACGCAGTATTTT,CASRTPSRSTDTQYF
NA,TRBV6-2/TRBV6-3,NA,TRBJ2-6,TGTGCCAGCAGTTCCTCGCTAGCGCTCCGAAGGATCTCTGGGGCCAACGTCCTGACTTTC,CASSSSLALRRISGANVLTF
NA,TRBV7-9,NA,TRBJ2-3,TGTGCCAGCAGCTTAGCGGGGGGTACAGATACGCAGTATTTT,CASSLAGGTDTQYF
NA,TRBV7-8,NA,TRBJ2-7,TGTACCAGCAGCCCCAATCGACGGACCTACGAGCAGTACTTC,CTSSPNRRTYEQYF
many,TRBV27,TRBD1,TRBJ1-5,TGTGCCAGCAGCCGGACAGGGGGCGGTAGCAATCAGCCCCAGCATTTT,CASSRTGGGSNQPQHF
NA,TRBV14,NA,TRBJ1-2,TGTGCCAGCAGCCAAGTTAGCTTTAATGGCTACACCTTC,CASSQVSFNGYTF
many,TRBV20-1,NA,TRBJ2-5,TGCAGTGCGGCTAGGGGAGGGACAGGTGGGGGGCGGGAGACCCAGTACTTC,CSAARGGTGGGRETQYF
many,TRBV19,NA,TRBJ1-4,TGTGCCAGTAGTAGGCAGTGGCCCGCAACTAATGAAAAACTGTTTTTT,CASSRQWPATNEKLFF
NA,TRBV5-1,NA,TRBJ2-5,TGCGCCAGCAGCCCCGCGGGGGCCACACAAGAGACCCAGTACTTC,CASSPAGATQETQYF
medium-sized,TRBV20-1,NA,TRBJ2-7,TGCAGCCCTGCGAACTACGAGCAGTACTTC,CSPANYEQYF
NA,TRBV20-1,NA,TRBJ2-3,TGCAGTGCTAGGTTCACAGATACGCAGTATTTT,CSARFTDTQYF
NA,TRBV10-3,NA,TRBJ2-5,TGTGCCATCAGTGAGTGGCTAGCGGAGACCCAGTACTTC,CAISEWLAETQYF
NA,TRBV6-6,TRBD2,TRBJ2-5,TGTGCCAGCCTCTCAAGCGGGGGTTCTGTCCAAGAGACCCAGTACTTC,CASLSSGGSVQETQYF
medium-sized,TRBV7-2,NA,TRBJ1-6,TGTGCCAGCAGCTTATCTGGGGATTCACCCCTCCACTTT,CASSLSGDSPLHF
NA,TRBV20-1,NA,TRBJ2-1,TGCAGTGCATCGGACAGTGCCTCCTACACTGAGCAGTTCTTC,CSASDSASYTEQFF
NA,TRBV4-1,NA,TRBJ1-2,TGCGCCAGCAGCCAAGAAGGCCGGGGGGACTATGGCTACACCTTC,CASSQEGRGDYGYTF
NA,TRBV3-1,NA,TRBJ2-2,TGCGCCAGCAGCCAAGAGGGGGGTTTCATCGGGGAGCTGTTTTTT,CASSQEGGFIGELFF
NA,TRBV19,NA,TRBJ1-5,TGTGCCAGTAGGAGCCGCGGGAGCAATCAGCCCCAGCATTTT,CASRSRGSNQPQHF
NA,TRBV7-2,TRBD2,TRBJ2-7,TGTGCCAGCAGCTTTGGTTTCATCGGGACTAGCGGGAAAGGCGAGCAGTACTTC,CASSFGFIGTSGKGEQYF
NA,TRBV10-3,NA,TRBJ2-7,TGTGCCATCAGTGAGTCGATGTCAGCAAAATCCTACGAGCAGTACTTC,CAISESMSAKSYEQYF
NA,TRBV20-1,TRBD2,TRBJ2-1,TGCAGTGCTAGGGGGGGGAGGCGAGGGTACAATGAGCAGTTCTTC,CSARGGRRGYNEQFF
NA,TRBV11-2,NA,TRBJ2-7,TGTGCCAGCAGCTATGTTATGGCTACCGTGTACGGGCAGTACTTC,CASSYVMATVYGQYF
NA,TRBV25-1,NA,TRBJ1-6,TGTGCCAGCAGTAAAGCAGGGCTACTTAATTCACCCCTCCACTTT,CASSKAGLLNSPLHF
NA,TRBV7-2,NA,TRBJ2-1,TGTGCCAGCAGCCTCCGACTGGACAGCCAGGGAGATACGCAGTTCTTC,CASSLRLDSQGDTQFF
NA,TRBV20-1,NA,TRBJ2-6,TGCAGTGCCGAGGGCTCTGGGGCCAACGTCCTGACTTTC,CSAEGSGANVLTF
NA,TRBV7-3,NA,TRBJ2-1,TGTGCCAGCAGCGCTTTGGACAGCACCTACAATGAGCAGTTCTTC,CASSALDSTYNEQFF
few,TRBV9,TRBD1,TRBJ1-2,TGTGCCAGCAGCGCCGGGACAGGTGGGACCTATGGCTACACCTTC,CASSAGTGGTYGYTF
NA,TRBV2,TRBD1,TRBJ1-6,TGTGCCAGCAGGGGGACAGGGGGCGCCGGTTCACCCCTCCACTTT,CASRGTGGAGSPLHF
NA,TRBV29-1,NA,TRBJ2-7,NA,CSVVYFCASTPGTSYEQYF
many,TRBV7-9,TRBD2,TRBJ2-7,TGTGCCAGCAGCTTGGGCCTCGGGGTAGCGGGAAATGAGCAGTACTTC,CASSLGLGVAGNEQYF
NA,TRBV5-1,TRBD1,TRBJ2-7,TGCGCCAGCAGCACGAGGACAGGTACCTACGAGCAGTACTTC,CASSTRTGTYEQYF